This T cell receptor (beta chain) was recorded in a study of blood T cells in healthy people across ages. A word on this clonotype: As yet, its antigen is unknown.

Researchers report isolating at least 6 million PBMCs per sample. The use of a sample-barcoded 5' primer and a J-beta primer mix characterized a second PCR of 7 to 11 cycles. Every individual sample yielded 2.5 million or more paired-end reads (each containing CDR3). TCRdb recomputed calls from the 5' RACE reads with MiXCR, one row per CDR3 protein. The repertoire holds a few hundred thousand distinct CDR3 sequences, with 25% to 30% as singletons. Study-wide findings and caveats: With naive T cell percentage, TCR beta diversity showed a strong correlation.

This receptor was obtained from a woman in her 70s in good health. The sample was blood.

The CDR3 DNA is TGTGCCAGCAGGTTCCCCCGAACGAACGGTGTTGGAGAAACCGGGGAGCTGTTTTTT. Its translation: CASRFPRTNGVGETGELFF. V gene TRBV6-1 combines with J gene TRBJ2-2; no definite D call. CDR1 is MNHNS, CDR2 SASEGT, per germline. There are 19 residues in the CDR3. V shed 6 bases and J shed 5 bases, with 28 bases lying between them.